These 27 T cell receptor beta chains were sequenced from one sample in a study of CD8 T cells in ankylosing spondylitis. Regarding the study as a whole: What appeared characteristic of ankylosing spondylitis blood was a TCR beta motif of eight or nine highly homologous variants.

No antigen is known for these receptors. MiXCR, run by TCRdb on the 5' RACE reads, gives a single entry per CDR3 protein. The sample has around 490,000 distinct CDR3 sequences; roughly 5% are singletons. Sequenced: blood, either unsorted or a sorted T cell fraction (not recorded which). All receptors come from a male donor with ankylosing spondylitis.

The table lists this clonotype with a few counts. The CDR3 coding sequence is TGCGCCAGCAGCTTGGTAGGGGGTGTCGCAGATACGCAGTATTTT. Translation: CASSLVGGVADTQYF. The V call is TRBV5-1, the J call TRBJ2-3; D possibly corresponds to TRBD1 (6 bases). Germline CDR1 and CDR2: SGHRS and YFSETQ. The CDR3 runs 15 residues. Between the trimmed V and J ends, which lost 0 bases and 4 bases, there was a span of 12 bases.

This clonotype has at least ten counts. The V call is TRBV27, the J call TRBJ2-5; D not certain. The germline V gene encodes CDR1 MNHEY and CDR2 SMNVEV (reference sequence). V dropped 5 bases and J dropped 2 bases, with 12 bases sitting between them. The length of the CDR3 is 14 residues. The CDR3 bases are TGTGCCAGCAGTAACCGGGCCCCTCAAGAGACCCAGTACTTC. Protein product: CASSNRAPQETQYF.

This clonotype occurred many times. The V gene is TRBV10-3, the J gene TRBJ2-3, with 7 bases aligning to TRBD2. Germline V lookup: CDR1 ENHRY, CDR2 SYGVKD. CDR3 length equals 16 residues. Trimming at V came to 2 bases and at J to 5 bases, leaving 10 bases not matched to a gene. The CDR3 nucleotides are TGTGCCATCAGTGAGCTTCTGTGGTCGGGAGGAGATACGCAGTATTTT. The encoded protein is CAISELLWSGGDTQYF.

This clonotype was picked up many times. The rearrangement joins TRBV5-1 to TRBJ1-6; D remains ambiguous. Germline-derived CDR1 and CDR2 are SGHRS and YFSETQ. Trimming stripped 0 bases from V and 10 bases from J, with 11 bases between. The CDR3 extends over 14 amino acids. The CDR3 sequence: CASSLESQESPLHF. The CDR3 nucleotides read TGCGCCAGCAGCTTGGAGTCCCAGGAGTCACCCCTCCACTTT.

This clonotype has at least ten counts. The gene calls are TRBV16 and TRBJ1-1; no definite D call. The CDR3 contains 14 residues. The germline CDR1 and CDR2 sequences are KGHSY and FQNENV. Trimming cost V 3 bases and J 4 bases, with 12 bases left between them. CDR3 sequence (DNA): TGTGCCAGCAGCCATTCGTTGCGGCGCACTGAAGCTTTCTTT. It specifies CASSHSLRRTEAFF.

This clonotype appeared many times. The chain is built from TRBV10-3 and TRBJ2-7; tentative D call: TRBD1 (6 bases). Germline V CDR1 and CDR2: ENHRY, SYGVKD. The germline V and J ends were trimmed by 0 bases and 3 bases, with 9 bases remaining between them. The CDR3 has 14 residues. The CDR3 loop is CAISESSGDYEQYF. Here the CDR3 DNA reads TGTGCCATCAGTGAGTCGTCAGGGGACTACGAGCAGTACTTC.

This clonotype was counted ten times or more. This sequence joins TRBV20-1 and TRBJ2-7; D unclear. Trimming pared 0 bases from V and 0 bases from J, leaving 9 bases between. This CDR3 is 14 amino acids long. CDR1 and CDR2 (germline): DFQATT, SNEGSKA (reference sequence). CDR3 coding DNA: TGCAGTGCTAGAGATGCTCAGAGCTCCTACGAGCAGTACTTC. Encoded protein: CSARDAQSSYEQYF.

The sample holds a few counts of this clonotype. The chain's CDR3 is CASSFDRRRGNTIYF. The CDR3 DNA reads as TGTGCCAGCAGCTTTGACAGAAGGCGGGGGAACACCATATATTTT. The rearrangement uses TRBV7-4 and TRBJ1-3, with D maybe TRBD1 (5 bases). The germline CDR1 and CDR2 sequences are SGHVT and SQSDAQ. Between the trimmed V and J ends, which lost 3 bases and 7 bases, there was a span of 16 bases. This CDR3 is built from 15 residues.

This clonotype was found many times. The chain links TRBV5-1 to TRBJ2-2; no clear D gene. CDR1 and CDR2 (germline): SGHRS, YFSETQ. CDR3 size: 13 residues. Trimming shortened V by 7 bases and J by 6 bases, and 13 bases separated the two germline ends. The CDR3 region has the DNA TGCGCCAGCGGAATTAGTGGGCCCGGGGAGCTGTTTTTT. Translated: CASGISGPGELFF.

This clonotype came up many times. This chain links TRBV20-1 with TRBJ2-7; 8 nucleotides agree with TRBD2. V was pared by 3 bases and J by 7 bases, with 14 bases of the junction left unmatched. CDR3 length: 15 residues. CDR1 and CDR2 from the germline V gene are DFQATT and SNEGSKA (reference sequence). The CDR3 bases are TGCAGTGCTAGCCGGACTAGGCTAGCGGGCTGGGAGCAGTACTTC. Translated, it gives CSASRTRLAGWEQYF.

In its sample, this clonotype was seen many times. The chain is built from TRBV20-1 and TRBJ1-2, with D uncertain. CDR3 length equals 11 residues. Deletions cut 4 bases from V and 7 bases from J, with 10 bases between. Germline V CDR1 and CDR2: DFQATT, SNEGSKA (reference sequence). CDR3 bases: TGCAGTGCTATAGATGGGGTTGGCTACACCTTC. The encoded protein is CSAIDGVGYTF.

This clonotype was detected many times. This chain links TRBV5-1 with TRBJ2-1; possibly TRBD1 for D (6 bases). Trimming cost V 1 base and J 2 bases, with 13 bases left between them. Germline loops: CDR1 SGHRS, CDR2 YFSETQ. The CDR3 length is 16 residues. The DNA of the CDR3 is TGCGCCAGCAGCTTGTCCCACAGGGAAGCCTACAATGAGCAGTTCTTC. This codes for CASSLSHREAYNEQFF.

This clonotype was counted between two and nine times. J is TRBJ2-7 and V is TRBV6-5; D call uncertain. Germline CDR1 is MNHEY and CDR2 is SVGAGI. Deletions cut 2 bases from V and 1 base from J, with 15 bases between. The length of the CDR3 is 16 residues. The CDR3 region is CASSYGPVTPSYEQYF. The CDR3 nucleotides are TGTGCCAGCAGTTACGGGCCAGTCACCCCATCCTACGAGCAGTACTTC.

This clonotype was counted many times. The V call is TRBV15, the J call TRBJ2-1, with D unresolved. V was pared by 4 bases and J by 3 bases, with 4 bases between. CDR1 LNHNV and CDR2 YYDKDF come from the germline V gene (reference sequence). The CDR3 runs 12 residues. For the CDR3, the DNA is TGTGCCACCAGCACACACTACAATGAGCAGTTCTTC. Translation: CATSTHYNEQFF.

This clonotype has a count of ten or more. This chain connects TRBV20-1 to TRBJ1-3; tentatively, D is TRBD1 (6 bases). The CDR3 contains 15 residues. The germline V and J ends were trimmed by 3 bases and 6 bases, with 18 bases remaining between them. Germline lookup yields CDR1 DFQATT and CDR2 SNEGSKA (reference sequence). DNA for the CDR3: TGCAGTGCTAGCGAGGGACACAGAGGAGAAAACACCATATATTTT. It specifies CSASEGHRGENTIYF.

The rearrangement joins TRBV7-9 to TRBJ2-3; D uncertain. CDR1 SEHNR and CDR2 FQNEAQ come from the germline V gene (reference sequence). V was shortened by 2 bases and J by 2 bases, with 8 bases between the two germline ends. This CDR3 is built from 14 residues. The CDR3 nucleotides read TGTGCCAGCAGCTTAAGCCGACCCACAGATACGCAGTATTTT. Protein: CASSLSRPTDTQYF. Complete variable domain (other parts from reference TRBV7-9 and TRBJ2-3): DTGVSQNPRHKITKRGQNVTFRCDPISEHNRLYWYRQTLGQGPEFLTYFQNEAQLEKSRLLSDRFSAERPKGSFSTLEIQRTEQGDSAMYLCASSLSRPTDTQYFGPGTRLTVL.

The chain is built from TRBV27 and TRBJ2-4; 11 positions agree with TRBD2. Germline-derived CDR1 and CDR2 are MNHEY and SMNVEV (reference sequence). The CDR3 is 15 amino acids. Trimming cost V 7 bases and J 8 bases; bases outside gene matches: 10. CDR3 nucleotide sequence: TGTGCCAGCAAAATTATAGCGGGAGGGGGGGACATTCAGTACTTC. Translated, it gives CASKIIAGGGDIQYF.

The chain carries TRBV7-8 and TRBJ1-5, with a weak D call TRBD1 (6 bases). The CDR3 runs 16 residues. Trimming shortened V by 1 base and J by 6 bases, and 16 bases separated the two germline ends. Per germline, CDR1 SGHVS and CDR2 FQNEAQ. In DNA, the CDR3 is TGTGCCAGCAGCTTAGGCCCCAGGGGTAACGGTCAGCCCCAGCATTTT. Amino acids: CASSLGPRGNGQPQHF.

This clonotype was counted ten times or more. The chain combines TRBV5-1 with TRBJ1-1, with D unclear. CDR3 length: 12 amino acids. Trimming removed 4 bases from V and 1 base from J, with 5 bases in between. Germline V gives CDR1 SGHRS, CDR2 YFSETQ. This CDR3 reads CASSDQNTEAFF. For the CDR3, the DNA is TGCGCCAGCAGCGATCAGAACACTGAAGCTTTCTTT.

A remark on this clonotype: This may come from a read error, since a much larger clone is one base off. The J gene is TRBJ2-3, the V gene TRBV5-8; D remains unclear. CDR1 and CDR2 (germline): SGHTS, YDEGEE. There are 14 residues in the CDR3. CDR3 DNA sequence: TGTGCCAGCGGCTTTTTTATTAGCACAGATACGCAGTATTTT. This sequence encodes CASGFFISTDTQYF.

This clonotype was seen at least ten times. This chain uses TRBV20-1 with TRBJ1-1; D perhaps matches TRBD1 (5 bases). The CDR3 is made up of 12 amino acids. The germline V gene encodes CDR1 DFQATT and CDR2 SNEGSKA (reference sequence). Trimming removed 3 bases at V and 8 bases at J, with 13 bases between. CDR3 loop: CSARWGPREAFF. In DNA, the CDR3 is TGCAGTGCTAGGTGGGGCCCCCGGGAAGCTTTCTTT.

This clonotype has at least ten counts. The chain links TRBV5-1 to TRBJ2-3; 8 nucleotides agree with TRBD2. The V gene's germline CDR1 is SGHRS and CDR2 YFSETQ. Germline trimming cut 4 bases from V and 4 bases from J; bases unmatched to any gene: 11. This CDR3 is built from 16 residues. In nucleotides, the CDR3 is TGCGCCAGCAGCCCCGGACTCCTAGCGGGTGCAGATACGCAGTATTTT. It specifies CASSPGLLAGADTQYF.

The V gene is TRBV11-2, the J gene TRBJ2-2, with D hard to call. Trimming pared 4 bases from V and 5 bases from J, leaving 29 bases between. CDR3 length: 20 amino acids. Germline V CDR1 and CDR2: SGHAT, FQNNGV. Here the CDR3 DNA reads TGTGCCAGCAGCTCTTTACGACGAGCCCTCACCGGAGTGGGGACCGGGGAGCTGTTTTTT. As protein: CASSSLRRALTGVGTGELFF. The variable domain in full, with the rest retrieved from reference TRBV11-2 and TRBJ2-2, is EAGVAQSPRYKIIEKRQSVAFWCNPISGHATLYWYQQILGQGPKLLIQFQNNGVVDDSQLPKDRFSAERLKGVDSTLKIQPAKLEDSAVYLCASSSLRRALTGVGTGELFFGEGSRLTVL.

This clonotype was detected many times. This chain links TRBV20-1 with TRBJ1-2; D perhaps matches TRBD1 (5 bases). The CDR3 covers 13 residues. Germline CDR1 reads DFQATT; CDR2 reads SNEGSKA (reference sequence). With 4 bases removed from V and 3 bases from J, the gap between germline ends came to 12 bases. CDR3 sequence: CSATGPGYYGYTF. In nucleotides, the CDR3 is TGCAGTGCTACAGGGCCAGGGTACTATGGCTACACCTTC.

The chain links TRBV4-2 to TRBJ1-1, with D perhaps TRBD1 (5 bases). The CDR3 has 14 residues. Deletions cut 4 bases from V and 3 bases from J, with 12 bases between. Germline V lookup: CDR1 LGHNA, CDR2 YNFKEQ. The CDR3 DNA reads as TGTGCCAGCAGCCGGGGGAAGCGGTACACTGAAGCTTTCTTT. This gives the protein CASSRGKRYTEAFF.

This clonotype has just one count. The chain employs TRBV5-4 and TRBJ2-7, with D unresolved. Germline CDR1 and CDR2: SGHNT and YYREEE (reference sequence). With 5 bases removed from V and 7 bases from J, the gap between germline ends came to 13 bases. The CDR3 contains 12 residues. CDR3 loop: CASRMALGEQYF. The CDR3 bases are TGTGCCAGCAGGATGGCCCTGGGGGAGCAGTACTTC.

This clonotype appeared a few times. A read error may produce the germline difference seen at one junction end. The chain uses TRBV7-7 and TRBJ2-7, with D tentatively TRBD1 (5 bases). This CDR3 has 15 residues. Germline V gives CDR1 SSHAT, CDR2 FNYEAQ (reference sequence). This CDR3 reads CASSLDDSGSYEQYF. The CDR3 DNA follows: TGTGCTAGCAGCTTAGATGACAGTGGCTCCTACGAGCAGTACTTC.